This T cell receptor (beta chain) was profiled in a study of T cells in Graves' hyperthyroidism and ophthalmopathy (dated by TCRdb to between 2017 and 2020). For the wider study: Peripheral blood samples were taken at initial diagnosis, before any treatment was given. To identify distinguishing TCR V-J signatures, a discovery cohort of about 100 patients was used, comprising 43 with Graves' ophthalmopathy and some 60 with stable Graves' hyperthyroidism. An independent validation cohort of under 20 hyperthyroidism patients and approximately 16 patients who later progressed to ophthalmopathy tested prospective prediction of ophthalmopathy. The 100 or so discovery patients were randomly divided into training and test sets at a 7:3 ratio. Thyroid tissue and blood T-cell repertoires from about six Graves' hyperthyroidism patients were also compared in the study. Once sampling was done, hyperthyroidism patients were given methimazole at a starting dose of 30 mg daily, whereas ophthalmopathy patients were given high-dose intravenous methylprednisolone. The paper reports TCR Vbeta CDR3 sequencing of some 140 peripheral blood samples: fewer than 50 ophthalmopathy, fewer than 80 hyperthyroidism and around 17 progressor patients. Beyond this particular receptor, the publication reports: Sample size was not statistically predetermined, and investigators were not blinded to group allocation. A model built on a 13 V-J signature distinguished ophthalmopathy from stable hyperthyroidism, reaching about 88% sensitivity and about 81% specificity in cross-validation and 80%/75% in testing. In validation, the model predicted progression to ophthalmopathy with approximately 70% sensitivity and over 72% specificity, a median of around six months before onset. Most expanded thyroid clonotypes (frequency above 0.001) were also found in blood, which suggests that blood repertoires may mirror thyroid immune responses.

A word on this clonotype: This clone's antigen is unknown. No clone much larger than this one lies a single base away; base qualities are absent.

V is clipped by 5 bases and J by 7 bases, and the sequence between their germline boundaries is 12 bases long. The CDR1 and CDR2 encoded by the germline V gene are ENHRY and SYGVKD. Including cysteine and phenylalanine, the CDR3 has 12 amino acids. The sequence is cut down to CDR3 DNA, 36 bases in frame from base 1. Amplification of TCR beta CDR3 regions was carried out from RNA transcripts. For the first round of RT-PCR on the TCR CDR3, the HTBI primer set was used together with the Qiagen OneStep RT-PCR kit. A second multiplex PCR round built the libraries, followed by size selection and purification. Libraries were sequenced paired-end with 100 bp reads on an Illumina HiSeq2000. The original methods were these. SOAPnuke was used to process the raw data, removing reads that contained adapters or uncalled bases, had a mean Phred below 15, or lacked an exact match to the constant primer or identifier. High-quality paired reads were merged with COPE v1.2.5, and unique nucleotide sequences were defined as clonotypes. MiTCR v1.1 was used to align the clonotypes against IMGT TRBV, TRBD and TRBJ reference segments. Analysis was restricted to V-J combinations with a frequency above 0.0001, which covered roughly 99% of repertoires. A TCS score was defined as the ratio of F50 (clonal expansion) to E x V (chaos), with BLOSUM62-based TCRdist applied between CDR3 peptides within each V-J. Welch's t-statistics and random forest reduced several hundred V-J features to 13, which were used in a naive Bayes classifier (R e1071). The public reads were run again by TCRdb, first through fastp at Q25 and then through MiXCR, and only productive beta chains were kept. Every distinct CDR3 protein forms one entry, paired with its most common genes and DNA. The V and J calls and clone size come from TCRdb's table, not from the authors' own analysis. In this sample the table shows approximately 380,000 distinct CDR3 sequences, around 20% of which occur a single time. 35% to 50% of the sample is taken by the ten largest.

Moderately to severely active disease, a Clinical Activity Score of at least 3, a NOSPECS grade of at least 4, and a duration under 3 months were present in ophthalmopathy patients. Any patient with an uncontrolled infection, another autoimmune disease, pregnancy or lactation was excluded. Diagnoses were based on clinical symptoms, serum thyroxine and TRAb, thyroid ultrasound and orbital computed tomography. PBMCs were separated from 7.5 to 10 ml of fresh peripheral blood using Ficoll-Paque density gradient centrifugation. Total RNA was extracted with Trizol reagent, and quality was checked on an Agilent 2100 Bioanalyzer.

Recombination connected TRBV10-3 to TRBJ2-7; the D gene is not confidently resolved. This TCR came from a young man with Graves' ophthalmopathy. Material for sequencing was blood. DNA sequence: TGTGCCATCAGTTCGGACGGACCTGAGCAGTACTTC. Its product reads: CAISSDGPEQYF.